The 26 T cell receptor beta chains listed next were all sequenced from one sample in a study of Ad26.COV2.S vaccination and SARS-CoV-2 variants. Sequencing was performed with immunoSEQ multiplex PCR; in TCRdb, only in-frame clones are kept and a portion is missing. The data contain some 500,000 clones, approximately 89% of them singletons. Treatment specified: 15 to 20 received Ad26.COV2.S at low or high dose, single or two shots; about 5 received placebo; per-sample allocation not given. Sampling was done on day 63 after the first vaccine or placebo injection. The sample here was peripheral blood, taken in a trial of Ad26.COV2.S vaccine versus placebo. All receptors come from a person between 18 and 65 years old who received the Ad26.COV2.S COVID-19 vaccine or a placebo.

The J gene is TRBJ1-4, the V gene TRBV6-6, with D possibly being TRBD1 (6 bases). Trimming left V 6 bases short and J 8 bases short, with 10 bases between. The germline V gene has CDR1 MNHNY and CDR2 SVGAGI (reference sequence). The CDR3 extends over 12 amino acids. The CDR3 DNA sequence: TGTGCCAGCAGCCTCGACAGGGAAAAACTGTTTTTT. The encoded protein is CASSLDREKLFF.

The rearrangement joins TRBV5-1 to TRBJ2-7; D may correspond to TRBD1 or TRBD2 (5 bases each). This CDR3 spans 15 amino acids. Trimming stripped 0 bases from V and 7 bases from J, with 17 bases between. The germline CDR1 and CDR2 sequences are SGHRS and YFSETQ. CDR3 loop: CASSLGGSSAWEQYF. The CDR3 DNA reads as TGCGCCAGCAGCTTGGGGGGGAGCTCGGCTTGGGAGCAGTACTTC.

This clone was recorded only once. The J gene is TRBJ1-1, the V gene TRBV7-2; the D is unclear. Germline V gene lookup returns CDR1 SGHTA and CDR2 FQGNSA. The CDR3 totals 14 residues. V was shortened by 2 bases and J by 1 base, with 8 bases between the two germline ends. CDR3 residues: CASSLLVRNTEAFF. In DNA form, the CDR3 reads TGTGCCAGCAGCTTATTGGTTAGGAACACTGAAGCTTTCTTT.

V is TRBV4-3 and J is TRBJ2-1; D is ambiguous. This CDR3 has 15 amino acids. The germline V gene encodes CDR1 LGHNA and CDR2 YSLEER. V was cut by 0 bases and J by 3 bases, with 9 bases left in between. The DNA of the CDR3 is TGCGCCAGCAGCCAAGATTGGCGGAGCTACAATGAGCAGTTCTTC. This encodes CASSQDWRSYNEQFF.

Details on this clone: The identical CDR3 is also encoded by other nucleotide sequences in the sample. The chain joins TRBV7-2 to TRBJ2-3; D is unclear. The CDR3 consists of 14 residues. Germline CDR1 and CDR2: SGHTA and FQGNSA. V lost 2 bases and J 0 bases, leaving 6 bases between the germline ends. For the CDR3, the DNA is TGTGCCAGCAGCTTACGATCTAGCACAGATACGCAGTATTTT. It codes for CASSLRSSTDTQYF. Full variable domain (missing parts from reference TRBV7-2 and TRBJ2-3): GAGVSQSPSNKVTEKGKDVELRCDPISGHTALYWYRQSLGQGLEFLIYFQGNSAPDKSGLPSDRFSAERTGGSVSTLTIQRTQQEDSAVYLCASSLRSSTDTQYFGPGTRLTVL.

V is TRBV6-6 and J is TRBJ2-2; 7 bases align to TRBD2. Germline lookup yields CDR1 MNHNY and CDR2 SVGAGI (reference sequence). This CDR3 spans 12 amino acids. The J segment lost 7 bases and the V segment lost 8 bases, leaving 4 bases of the junction unmatched. The CDR3 nucleotides read TGTGCCAGCGGGGGGGGAGGCGGGGAGCTGTTTTTT. Residues: CASGGGGGELFF.

This sequence joins TRBV15 and TRBJ1-5; 7 positions match TRBD1. The CDR3 extends over 17 amino acids. V shed 1 base and J 4 bases; nucleotides not matched to a gene: 10. Germline CDR1 reads LNHNV; CDR2 reads YYDKDF (reference sequence). The CDR3 DNA sequence: TGTGCCACCAGCAGAGTTCGACAGGGAAAGGGGAATCAGCCCCAGCATTTT. Its protein product is CATSRVRQGKGNQPQHF.

The genes are TRBV5-1 and TRBJ2-4, with D maybe TRBD2 (5 bases). The CDR3 consists of 16 residues. Trimming took off 0 bases at V and 0 bases at J, with 10 bases between the two ends. From germline, CDR1 is SGHRS and CDR2 YFSETQ. Here the CDR3 DNA reads TGCGCCAGCAGCTTGGAGGGCGGGCTAGCCAAAAACATTCAGTACTTC. Amino acid sequence: CASSLEGGLAKNIQYF.

This clone was seen once. The rearrangement uses TRBV25-1 and TRBJ2-5; 8 bases are shared with TRBD2. CDR1 MGHDK and CDR2 SYGVNS come from the germline V gene. The CDR3 length is 15 residues. The V and J ends lost 2 bases and 1 base, in that order; junction bases with no gene match: 3. The CDR3 DNA is TGTGCCAGCAGTGAAGCGGGGGGCTTCCAAGAGACCCAGTACTTC. This codes for CASSEAGGFQETQYF.

DNA for the CDR3: TGTGCCAGCAGCTATTCAGGGTTTCAGCCCCAGCATTTT. This sequence encodes CASSYSGFQPQHF. The chain combines TRBV5-5 with TRBJ1-5; D is possibly TRBD1 (5 bases). Trimming pared 3 bases from V and 6 bases from J, leaving 10 bases between. In germline, CDR1 is SGHKS, CDR2 YYEKEE (reference sequence). CDR3 length equals 13 residues.

The rearrangement joins TRBV30 to TRBJ1-2; D not certain. V was shortened by 5 bases and J by 7 bases, with 14 bases between the two germline ends. The germline V gene has CDR1 GTSNPN and CDR2 SVGIG (reference sequence). The CDR3 contains 12 residues. CDR3 bases: TGTGCCTGGGGGTTAGGATTGGGTGGCTACACCTTC. Translation: CAWGLGLGGYTF.

The gene calls are TRBV5-1 and TRBJ2-3; a weak D match, TRBD2 (6 bases). The germline CDR1 and CDR2 sequences are SGHRS and YFSETQ. This CDR3 spans 14 amino acids. The V and J ends lost 0 bases and 6 bases respectively, with 11 bases between them. In DNA form, the CDR3 reads TGCGCCAGCAGCTTGGCGGGGGTGGCTGATACGCAGTATTTT. Protein sequence: CASSLAGVADTQYF. Together with reference TRBV5-1 and TRBJ2-3, the CDR3 gives the full variable domain: KAGVTQTPRYLIKTRGQQVTLSCSPISGHRSVSWYQQTPGQGLQFLFEYFSETQRNKGNFPGRFSGRQFSNSRSEMNVSTLELGDSALYLCASSLAGVADTQYFGPGTRLTVL.

The genes are TRBV4-3 and TRBJ2-3; 8 nucleotides align to TRBD2. Germline CDR1 LGHNA, CDR2 YSLEER. Trimming took 4 bases from V and 6 from J; bases not matched to a gene: 9. The CDR3 sequence is 15 residues long. The CDR3 DNA is TGCGCCAGCAGCCTAACAGTCAGCGGGGGTGATACGCAGTATTTT. Its translation is CASSLTVSGGDTQYF.

V and J are TRBV4-3 and TRBJ1-2; 11 positions agree with TRBD1. CDR1 is LGHNA, CDR2 YSLEER, per germline. The CDR3 has 16 residues. With V trimmed by 4 bases and J by 7 bases, 11 bases remained unmatched. DNA for the CDR3: TGCGCCAGCAGCCCAATAGGGGACAGGGGGTTGTCTGGCTACACCTTC. It yields the protein CASSPIGDRGLSGYTF.

The chain links TRBV9 to TRBJ1-1; a possible D gene is TRBD1 (5 bases). Germline-derived CDR1 and CDR2 are SGDLS and YYNGEE. The CDR3 has 14 residues. Trimming stripped 3 bases from V and 10 bases from J, with 19 bases between. CDR3 DNA sequence: TGTGCCAGCAGCGCCAATGCAGGGTTCGGGGTAGCTTTCTTT. Residues: CASSANAGFGVAFF.

The rearrangement uses TRBV11-2 and TRBJ2-5; D is unclear. This CDR3 region has 15 residues. Per germline, CDR1 SGHAT and CDR2 FQNNGV. V was clipped by 4 bases and J by 1 base, with 13 bases between them. The CDR3 sequence: CASSYRAVTQETQYF. The CDR3 DNA sequence: TGTGCCAGCAGCTACCGGGCCGTAACCCAAGAGACCCAGTACTTC.

The V and J genes are TRBV7-7 and TRBJ2-1; 8 bases match TRBD2. CDR1 SSHAT and CDR2 FNYEAQ come from the germline V gene (reference sequence). The CDR3 runs 15 residues. V dropped 2 bases and J dropped 7; count of bases not matched to a gene: 7. CDR3 sequence (DNA): TGTGCCAGCAGCTTACGCGTAGCGGGGAGGAATGAGCAGTTCTTC. As protein: CASSLRVAGRNEQFF.

The genes are TRBV5-4 and TRBJ2-1, with 9 bases matching TRBD2. There are 15 residues in the CDR3. Trimming cost V 4 bases and J 9 bases; bases outside gene matches: 11. Germline V gene lookup returns CDR1 SGHNT and CDR2 YYREEE (reference sequence). The CDR3 DNA follows: TGTGCCAGCAGCCCCGTTGGCGGGGGGGCGGGTGAGCAGTTCTTC. This encodes CASSPVGGGAGEQFF.

This chain connects TRBV13 to TRBJ1-4; D unresolved. The CDR3 consists of 14 residues. Trimming left V 5 bases short and J 13 bases short, with 20 bases between. Germline lookup yields CDR1 PRHDT and CDR2 FYEKMQ (reference sequence). CDR3 DNA sequence: TGTGCCAGCAGCGGATATTCACGGCAAGATCGACTGTTTTTT. Its translation is CASSGYSRQDRLFF.

The gene calls are TRBV6-6 and TRBJ1-1; possible D gene TRBD1, 6 bases. V was trimmed by 3 bases and J by 6 bases, leaving 14 bases between them. In germline, CDR1 is MNHNY, CDR2 SVGAGI (reference sequence). The CDR3 contains 14 residues. The chain's CDR3 is CASSYQISGAEAFF. CDR3 coding DNA: TGTGCCAGCAGTTATCAGATCTCAGGGGCTGAAGCTTTCTTT.

The CDR3 DNA reads TGTGCCAGCTCACCACCAGCCACACCCAGGGGGCAAGCTTTCTTT. This gives the protein CASSPPATPRGQAFF. This chain links TRBV18 with TRBJ1-1; 8 bases fit TRBD1. This CDR3 is built from 15 residues. Per the germline V gene, CDR1 is KGHSH and CDR2 is LQKENI. V gave up 0 bases and J gave up 9 bases; unmatched junction bases: 9.

V usage is TRBV7-2 and J usage is TRBJ2-3, with TRBD2 matching 13 bases. The CDR3 spans 15 residues. The V gene's germline CDR1 is SGHTA and CDR2 FQGNSA. V lost 8 bases to trimming and J lost 5 bases; unmatched junction nucleotides: 7. CDR3 loop: CASARTSGSGDTQYF. The CDR3 bases are TGTGCCAGCGCTCGGACTAGCGGGAGTGGAGATACGCAGTATTTT.

As DNA, the CDR3 is TGCGCCAGCAGCTGGATAGGACCGAACACTGAAGCTTTCTTT. Its protein is CASSWIGPNTEAFF. The chain uses TRBV5-1 and TRBJ1-1; D remains ambiguous. This CDR3 region has 14 residues. In germline, CDR1 is SGHRS, CDR2 YFSETQ. The ends were cut back, 3 bases at V and 1 base at J, with 10 bases in the middle. The full variable domain, in which reference TRBV5-1 and TRBJ1-1 provide the parts outside the CDR3, is KAGVTQTPRYLIKTRGQQVTLSCSPISGHRSVSWYQQTPGQGLQFLFEYFSETQRNKGNFPGRFSGRQFSNSRSEMNVSTLELGDSALYLCASSWIGPNTEAFFGQGTRLTVV.

The chain combines TRBV25-1 with TRBJ1-1; D ambiguous. This CDR3 contains 15 residues. The germline CDR1 and CDR2 sequences are MGHDK and SYGVNS. V dropped 5 bases and J dropped 7 bases, with 20 bases sitting between them. DNA for the CDR3: TGTGCCAGCAGTCTCCCGGGTAGCAAAAGAGGTGAAGCTTTCTTT. Translation: CASSLPGSKRGEAFF.

The chain employs TRBV3-1 (or the pseudogene TRBV3-2) and TRBJ2-4, with TRBD2 identical over 7 bases. CDR1 is LGHDT, CDR2 YNNKEL, per germline (reference sequence). The length of the CDR3 is 14 residues. J was trimmed by 6 bases and V by 3 bases; bases with no gene match: 5. The CDR3 coding sequence is TGTGCCAGCAGCCACGCTGCTAGCGGAAACATTCAGTACTTC. It encodes CASSHAASGNIQYF.

The chain combines TRBV6-2 or TRBV6-3 with TRBJ2-7, with D tentatively TRBD1 (6 bases). V shed 0 bases and J shed 3 bases, with 15 bases lying between them. The CDR3 is 16 residues long. Per the germline V gene, CDR1 is MNHEY and CDR2 is SVGEGT. For the CDR3, the DNA is TGTGCCAGCAGTTACTCGATTCGTGAGGGGGACTACGAGCAGTACGTC. It is translated as CASSYSIREGDYEQYV.